The 10 T cell receptor beta chains reported below all come from one sample, sequenced in a study of shared clonotypes between healthy human individuals. Sequenced by immunoSEQ multiplex PCR; TCRdb stores in-frame clones only, minus some. The sample holds roughly 2.5 million clones, around 94% seen once. The sequencing input was naive CD4+ T cells sorted from blood. Subset noted: CD45RA+ positively selected. Every receptor here comes from a man between 18 and 35 years old in good health.

This clone was observed a single time. This chain connects TRBV5-1 to TRBJ2-3, with TRBD2 matching 10 bases. The CDR3 is 17 residues long. Germline CDR1 is SGHRS and CDR2 is YFSETQ. V dropped 0 bases and J dropped 3; count of bases not matched to a gene: 7. The CDR3 protein is CASSLASSGSITDTQYF. The CDR3 nucleotides are TGCGCCAGCAGCTTGGCATCTAGCGGGAGTATAACAGATACGCAGTATTTT.

This clone was seen a single time. This sample includes further DNA sequences coding for the same CDR3. The chain carries TRBV6-5 and TRBJ1-2, with D uncertain. This CDR3 has 11 residues. V was trimmed by 8 bases and J by 6 bases, leaving 10 bases between them. Per the germline V gene, CDR1 is MNHEY and CDR2 is SVGAGI. CDR3 sequence (DNA): TGTGCCAGCTCACACGGGGATGGCTACACCTTC. It is translated as CASSHGDGYTF.

As regards this clone: Other DNA sequences of this sample code for an identical CDR3. The chain carries TRBV7-9 and TRBJ1-1; no firm D call. The germline V gene encodes CDR1 SEHNR and CDR2 FQNEAQ (reference sequence). V was trimmed by 3 bases and J by 4 bases, leaving 6 bases between them. The CDR3 covers 12 residues. CDR3 sequence (DNA): TGTGCCAGCAGCTTCGGGGTCACTGAAGCTTTCTTT. Protein: CASSFGVTEAFF.

The chain carries TRBV7-2 and TRBJ2-7, with a weak D call TRBD2 (6 bases). There are 14 residues in the CDR3. From germline, CDR1 is SGHTA and CDR2 FQGNSA. V shed 1 base and J shed 6 bases, with 13 bases lying between them. The CDR3 nucleotides read TGTGCCAGCAGCTTAGGCGGGAAGGCCCTCGAGCAGTACTTC. Translated, it gives CASSLGGKALEQYF.

CDR3 bases: TGTGCCAGTAGTAAGACAGGGGAGGCCAATCAGCCCCAGCATTTT. This encodes CASSKTGEANQPQHF. This sequence joins TRBV19 and TRBJ1-5; 8 bases fit TRBD1. The CDR3 spans 15 residues. The trim removed 4 bases at V and 3 bases at J, leaving 5 bases unmatched. Per germline, CDR1 LNHDA and CDR2 SQIVND (reference sequence).

In the case of this clone: Within the sample, other DNA sequences also encode this same CDR3. The CDR3 DNA reads TGTGCCAGCAGCTTATCAGGGACCGGGGAGCTGTTTTTT. It codes for CASSLSGTGELFF. V usage is TRBV7-9 and J usage is TRBJ2-2, with D perhaps matching TRBD1 (5 bases). This CDR3 region has 13 residues. Trimming took 2 bases from V and 5 from J, leaving 6 bases between them. In germline, CDR1 is SEHNR, CDR2 FQNEAQ (reference sequence). The full variable domain, rest sourced from reference TRBV7-9 and TRBJ2-2, is DTGVSQNPRHKITKRGQNVTFRCDPISEHNRLYWYRQTLGQGPEFLTYFQNEAQLEKSRLLSDRFSAERPKGSFSTLEIQRTEQGDSAMYLCASSLSGTGELFFGEGSRLTVL.

V is TRBV23-1 and J is TRBJ1-6; no clear D. TRBV23-1 is noted as an ORF with a role that remains uncertain. V dropped 6 bases and J dropped 10 bases, with 16 bases sitting between them. The CDR3 totals 14 residues. The CDR3 loop is CASRSILGLSPLHF. The DNA for the CDR3 is TGCGCCAGCAGATCTATTCTAGGGCTATCACCCCTCCACTTT.

This rearrangement joins TRBV6-1 to TRBJ2-3, with a tentative D call TRBD1 (5 bases). In germline, CDR1 is MNHNS, CDR2 SASEGT. The CDR3 covers 13 residues. Trimming stripped 6 bases from V and 1 base from J, with 8 bases between. This CDR3 reads CASRVQGTDTQYF. In DNA form, the CDR3 reads TGTGCCAGCAGAGTACAGGGCACAGATACGCAGTATTTT.

The V and J genes are TRBV5-6 and TRBJ2-3; D possibly matches TRBD1 or TRBD2 (5 bases each). The CDR3 length is 14 residues. Germline CDR1 SGHDT, CDR2 YYEEEE. The V end lost 4 bases, the J end lost 1 base, and 10 bases lay between the germline ends. The CDR3 bases are TGTGCCAGCAGCCGGGACGCACGCACAGATACGCAGTATTTT. This gives the protein CASSRDARTDTQYF.

In its sample, this clone was seen once. V and J are TRBV18 and TRBJ1-6; D ambiguous. Germline V gene data show CDR1 as KGHSH and CDR2 as LQKENI. The CDR3 covers 13 residues. The ends were cut back, 2 bases at V and 7 bases at J, with 6 bases in the middle. The CDR3 loop reads CASSPGRNSPLHF. Written as DNA, the CDR3 is TGTGCCAGCTCACCAGGCAGGAATTCACCCCTCCACTTT.